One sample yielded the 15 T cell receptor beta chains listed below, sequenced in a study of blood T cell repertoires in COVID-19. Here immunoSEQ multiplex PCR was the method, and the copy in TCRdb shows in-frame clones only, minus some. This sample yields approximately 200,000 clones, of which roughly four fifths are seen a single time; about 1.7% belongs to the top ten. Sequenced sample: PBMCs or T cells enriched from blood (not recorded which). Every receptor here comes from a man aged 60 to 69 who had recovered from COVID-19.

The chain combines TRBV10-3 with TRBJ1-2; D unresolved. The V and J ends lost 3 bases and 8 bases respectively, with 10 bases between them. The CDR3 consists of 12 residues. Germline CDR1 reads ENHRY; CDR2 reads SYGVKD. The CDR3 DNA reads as TGTGCCATCAGTGAAGACACCGGCGGCTACACCTTC. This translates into CAISEDTGGYTF.

The CDR3 DNA follows: TGTGCCAGCAGTTACAGCCAGGGCCGCGGCACTGAAGCTTTCTTT. It is translated as CASSYSQGRGTEAFF. The V gene is TRBV6-5, the J gene TRBJ1-1, with a weak D call TRBD1 (5 bases). The CDR3 runs 15 residues. Germline values: CDR1 MNHEY, CDR2 SVGAGI. V was trimmed by 2 bases and J by 4 bases, leaving 14 bases between them.

CDR3 sequence reads: CASSLQGFNEQFF. The CDR3 region has the DNA TGCGCCAGCAGTTTACAGGGGTTCAATGAGCAGTTCTTC. The V and J genes are TRBV5-1 and TRBJ2-1; TRBD1 matches 7 bases. The germline gives CDR1 SGHRS, CDR2 YFSETQ. CDR3 length: 13 residues. Losses at the gene ends were 5 bases for V and 6 bases for J; bases not matched to a gene: 5.

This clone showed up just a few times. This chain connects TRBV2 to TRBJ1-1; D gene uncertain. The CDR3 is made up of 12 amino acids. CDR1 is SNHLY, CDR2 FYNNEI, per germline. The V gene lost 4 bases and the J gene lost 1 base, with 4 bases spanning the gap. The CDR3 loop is CASSARNTEAFF. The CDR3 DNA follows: TGTGCCAGCAGTGCCAGGAACACTGAAGCTTTCTTT.

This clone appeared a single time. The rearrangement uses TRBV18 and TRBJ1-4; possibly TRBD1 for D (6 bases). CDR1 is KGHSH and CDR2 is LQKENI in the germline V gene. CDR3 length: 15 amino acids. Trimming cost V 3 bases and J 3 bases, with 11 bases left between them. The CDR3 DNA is TGTGCCAGCTCACCCTATCAGGGGCCTAATGAAAAACTGTTTTTT. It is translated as CASSPYQGPNEKLFF.

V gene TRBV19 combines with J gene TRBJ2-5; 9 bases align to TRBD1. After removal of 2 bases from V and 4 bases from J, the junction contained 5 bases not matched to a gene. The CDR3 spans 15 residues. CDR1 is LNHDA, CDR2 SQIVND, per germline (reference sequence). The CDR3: CASSIQQGALETQYF. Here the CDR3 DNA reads TGTGCCAGTAGTATACAACAGGGGGCTTTAGAGACCCAGTACTTC.

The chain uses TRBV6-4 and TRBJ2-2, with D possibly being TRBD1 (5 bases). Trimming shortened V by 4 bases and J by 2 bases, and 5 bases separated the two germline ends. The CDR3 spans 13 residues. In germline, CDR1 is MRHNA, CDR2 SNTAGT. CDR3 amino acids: CASSGTNTGELFF. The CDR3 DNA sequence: TGTGCCAGCAGTGGGACAAACACCGGGGAGCTGTTTTTT.

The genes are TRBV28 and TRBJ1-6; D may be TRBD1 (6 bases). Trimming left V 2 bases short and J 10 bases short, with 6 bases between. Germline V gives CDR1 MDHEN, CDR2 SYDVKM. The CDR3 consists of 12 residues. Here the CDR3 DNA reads TGTGCCAGCAGTTTAGGGGGCTCACCCCTCCACTTT. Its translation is CASSLGGSPLHF.

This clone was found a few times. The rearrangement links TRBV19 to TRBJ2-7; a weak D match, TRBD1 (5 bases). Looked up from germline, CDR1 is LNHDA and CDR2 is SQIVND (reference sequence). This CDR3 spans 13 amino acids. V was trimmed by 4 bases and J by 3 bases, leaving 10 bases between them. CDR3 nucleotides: TGTGCCAGTAGTAGGCCAGGGAACTACGAGCAGTACTTC. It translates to CASSRPGNYEQYF.

The CDR3 sequence: CASSEIKGLPGGYTF. The CDR3 DNA sequence: TGTGCCAGCAGTGAAATTAAGGGACTCCCTGGTGGCTACACCTTC. The chain links TRBV2 to TRBJ1-2; TRBD1 might be the D (5 bases). The CDR3 length is 15 residues. V lost 2 bases and J 7 bases, leaving 17 bases between the germline ends. The germline V gene encodes CDR1 SNHLY and CDR2 FYNNEI.

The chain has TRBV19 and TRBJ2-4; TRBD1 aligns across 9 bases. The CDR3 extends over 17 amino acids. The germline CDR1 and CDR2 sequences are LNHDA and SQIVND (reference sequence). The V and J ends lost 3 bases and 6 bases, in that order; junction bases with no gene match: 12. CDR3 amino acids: CASSIQITGGAGNIQYF. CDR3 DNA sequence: TGTGCCAGTAGTATCCAAATTACAGGGGGCGCCGGAAACATTCAGTACTTC.

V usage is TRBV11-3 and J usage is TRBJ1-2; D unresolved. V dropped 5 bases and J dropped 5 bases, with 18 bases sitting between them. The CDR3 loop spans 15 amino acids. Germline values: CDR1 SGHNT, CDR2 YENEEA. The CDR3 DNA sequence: TGTGCCAGCAGCCCCAGCGCCGACGGAAAATATGGCTACACCTTC. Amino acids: CASSPSADGKYGYTF.

CDR3 DNA: TGTGCCAGCAGCCTCGAGACTTCTAACTATGGCTACACCTTC. Translation: CASSLETSNYGYTF. The chain couples TRBV7-2 to TRBJ1-2; D not certain. The V end lost 5 bases, the J end lost 0 bases, and 10 bases lay between the germline ends. Germline loops: CDR1 SGHTA, CDR2 FQGNSA. This CDR3 contains 14 residues.

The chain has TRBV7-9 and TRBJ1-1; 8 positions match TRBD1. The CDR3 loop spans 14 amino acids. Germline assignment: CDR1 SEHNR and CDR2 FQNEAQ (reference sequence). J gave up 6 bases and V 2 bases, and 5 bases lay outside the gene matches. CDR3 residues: CASSLPGQVAEAFF. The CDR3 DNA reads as TGTGCCAGCAGCTTACCGGGACAGGTGGCTGAAGCTTTCTTT.

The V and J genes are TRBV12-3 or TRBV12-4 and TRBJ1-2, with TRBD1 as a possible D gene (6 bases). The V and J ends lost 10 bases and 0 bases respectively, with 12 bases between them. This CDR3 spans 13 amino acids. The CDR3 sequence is CATSDRSNYGYTF. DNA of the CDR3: TGTGCCACCTCAGACAGGTCTAACTATGGCTACACCTTC.